A selection of T cell receptor beta chains follows, all from one sample in a study of blood T cell repertoires in COVID-19. Measured with immunoSEQ multiplex PCR; TCRdb has only the in-frame clones, and not every one. The sample lists more than 130,000 clones, roughly 80% occurring once. Material for sequencing was peripheral blood. These receptor sequences come from a human donor in a cohort sampled during active COVID-19. CDR3s include the opening cysteine and the closing phenylalanine or tryptophan. A D gene is named only where the DNA matches it firmly. Clone size, where shown, is once, few, many, or a class for clones that have expanded.

V gene: TRBV4-2
J gene: TRBJ2-3
clone size: once
D gene: TRBD2
CDR3 DNA: TGTGCCAGCAGCCACCAGGCTAGCGGGGACACAGATACGCAGTATTTT
CDR3 protein: CASSHQASGDTDTQYF

V gene: TRBV20-1
J gene: TRBJ1-5
clone size: .
D gene: .
CDR3 DNA: TGCAGTGCTAGTAATATCCGGCAGGGAAGTCAGCCCCAGCATTTT
CDR3 protein: CSASNIRQGSQPQHF

V gene: TRBV30
J gene: TRBJ2-3
clone size: .
D gene: .
CDR3 DNA: TGTGCCTGGAGTGTAGCGGCTCCAAGCACAGATACGCAGTATTTT
CDR3 protein: CAWSVAAPSTDTQYF

V gene: TRBV3-1/TRBV3-2
J gene: TRBJ1-2
clone size: .
D gene: .
CDR3 DNA: TGTGCCAGCAGCCAAGATGAGGCAGGGGCCCATGGCTACACCTTC
CDR3 protein: CASSQDEAGAHGYTF

V gene: TRBV7-2
J gene: TRBJ2-7
clone size: .
D gene: TRBD1
CDR3 DNA: TGTGCCAGCAGCTTAGGGACAGGAGTGGGGGAGCAGTACTTC
CDR3 protein: CASSLGTGVGEQYF

V gene: TRBV6-1
J gene: TRBJ1-5
clone size: .
D gene: .
CDR3 DNA: TGTGCCAGCAGTGAGGTGAGGGATAGGATTAGCAATCAGCCCCAGCATTTT
CDR3 protein: CASSEVRDRISNQPQHF

V gene: TRBV5-6
J gene: TRBJ1-6
clone size: .
D gene: .
CDR3 DNA: TGTGCCAGCAGCTCGAAGACAGAGAGCTCCTATAATTCACCCCTCCACTTT
CDR3 protein: CASSSKTESSYNSPLHF

V gene: TRBV18
J gene: TRBJ2-5
clone size: .
D gene: .
CDR3 DNA: TGTGCCAGCTCACCAGGGCCCTCAGAGACCCAGTACTTC
CDR3 protein: CASSPGPSETQYF

V gene: TRBV6-2/TRBV6-3
J gene: TRBJ1-2
clone size: .
D gene: .
CDR3 DNA: TGTGCCAGCAACCCCCGCTCAGGTGGCTACACCTTC
CDR3 protein: CASNPRSGGYTF

V gene: TRBV9
J gene: TRBJ1-1
clone size: .
D gene: .
CDR3 DNA: TGTGCCAGCAGCGTCTCGTACAGGTTGAACACTGAAGCTTTCTTT
CDR3 protein: CASSVSYRLNTEAFF

V gene: TRBV6-1
J gene: TRBJ1-3
clone size: .
D gene: .
CDR3 DNA: TGTGCCAGCAGTGCCATCGCAGGGTTTGCGGGAAACACCATATATTTT
CDR3 protein: CASSAIAGFAGNTIYF

V gene: TRBV15
J gene: TRBJ1-4
clone size: .
D gene: .
CDR3 DNA: TGTGCCACCAGCAGGAGGGTTCAGGCTAATGAAAAACTGTTTTTT
CDR3 protein: CATSRRVQANEKLFF

V gene: TRBV6-5
J gene: TRBJ2-3
clone size: .
D gene: .
CDR3 DNA: TGTGCCAGCAGTTACTCGTGGGGGCAAACGCAGTATTTT
CDR3 protein: CASSYSWGQTQYF

V gene: TRBV5-5
J gene: TRBJ2-7
clone size: .
D gene: .
CDR3 DNA: TGTGCCAGCAGCTTGGATATTCGGGGGGCGGGTGAGCAGTACTTC
CDR3 protein: CASSLDIRGAGEQYF

V gene: TRBV4-3
J gene: TRBJ2-2
clone size: .
D gene: TRBD2
CDR3 DNA: TGCGCCAGCAGCCCTGGGAGGGGCAGTAGGAACGGGGAGCTGTTTTTT
CDR3 protein: CASSPGRGSRNGELFF

V gene: TRBV6-2/TRBV6-3
J gene: TRBJ1-5
clone size: .
D gene: .
CDR3 DNA: TGTGCCAGCAGCCCTAAACAGGGTTTTGGAAAAAATCAGCCCCAGCATTTT
CDR3 protein: CASSPKQGFGKNQPQHF

V gene: TRBV5-8
J gene: TRBJ2-5
clone size: .
D gene: .
CDR3 DNA: TGTGCCAGCAGCCCCCCAGGGTTAGGGACCCAGTACTTC
CDR3 protein: CASSPPGLGTQYF

V gene: TRBV11-3
J gene: TRBJ2-5
clone size: once
D gene: TRBD2
CDR3 DNA: TGTGCCAGCAGCTTAGGGACTAGCCCAGAGACCCAGTACTTC
CDR3 protein: CASSLGTSPETQYF

V gene: TRBV6-1
J gene: TRBJ2-2
clone size: few
D gene: TRBD1
CDR3 DNA: TGTGCCAGCAGTGAACGGACAGGGGGCACCGGGGAGCTGTTTTTT
CDR3 protein: CASSERTGGTGELFF

V gene: TRBV21-1
J gene: TRBJ2-7
clone size: .
D gene: .
CDR3 DNA: TGTGCCAGCAGGGGGGGGGCCTCCTACGAGCAGTACTTC
CDR3 protein: CASRGGASYEQYF

V gene: TRBV2
J gene: TRBJ2-3
clone size: few
D gene: .
CDR3 DNA: TGTGCCAGCGCCCTTTTAGGGGGTGGAACAGATACGCAGTATTTT
CDR3 protein: CASALLGGGTDTQYF

V gene: TRBV9
J gene: TRBJ2-7
clone size: .
D gene: TRBD2
CDR3 DNA: TGTGCCAGCAGCGTAGGCGGGGGGGAGGACTACGAGCAGTACTTC
CDR3 protein: CASSVGGGEDYEQYF

V gene: TRBV5-6
J gene: TRBJ1-2
clone size: .
D gene: TRBD1
CDR3 DNA: TGTGCCAGCGGAGCAGGGGGCCTGGACTATGGCTACACCTTC
CDR3 protein: CASGAGGLDYGYTF